This T cell receptor beta chain is from a study of control samples from healthy donors and cancer patients (dated by TCRdb to the early 2020s). CDR1 and CDR2, per the germline V gene, are SGHTS and YDEGEE. V and J lose 1 base and 7 bases, and a span of 11 bases separates them. Its CDR3 holds 13 amino acids, cysteine through phenylalanine. The DNA shown is the 39-base CDR3, in frame from base 1. A note on this clone: Its cognate antigen has yet to be identified. No base quality information exists; no much larger clone differs at one position.

The library relied on the immunoSEQ multiplex PCR assay. In its TCRdb copy, this immuneACCESS table keeps in-frame sequences only and misses some clones. Where compared with another copy, unresolved V genes explain less than half of these, and the others have no known cause. Here the sample has around 100,000 clones; less than 90% occur a single time. Over 13% of the sample is taken by the ten largest. This TCR derives from a woman aged 70-85 years in good health. The sequencing input was blood. This chain is built from TRBV5-8 and TRBJ1-1; TRBD1 could be the D gene, as 6 bases match. The CDR3 sequence is CASSLRGGIEAFF. The DNA is as follows: TGTGCCAGCAGCTTGCGAGGGGGAATTGAAGCTTTCTTT. With the rest looked up from the reference TRBV5-8 and TRBJ1-1 genes rather than sequenced, the full variable domain is EAGVTQSPTHLIKTRGQQATLRCSPISGHTSVYWYQQALGLGLQFLLWYDEGEERNRGNFPPRFSGRQFPNYSSELNVNALELEDSALYLCASSLRGGIEAFFGQGTRLTVV.